A single sample is the source of the 7 T cell receptor beta chains below, sequenced in a study of cytomegalovirus exposure and HLA in healthy donors. Sequencing used immunoSEQ multiplex PCR; TCRdb keeps in-frame clones, though not all of them. The table records some 290,000 clones, 70% to 90% of them present only once. Sequenced material: PBMCs. All receptors derive from a man aged 30-40 years in good health and CMV-seronegative.

V gene TRBV4-2 combines with J gene TRBJ1-1, with a weak D call TRBD1 (5 bases). Germline CDR1 is LGHNA and CDR2 is YNFKEQ. This CDR3 has 15 residues. V shed 1 base and J shed 0 bases, with 9 bases lying between them. The CDR3 loop is CASSQGSGMNTEAFF. The CDR3 region has the DNA TGTGCCAGCAGCCAAGGGTCAGGGATGAACACTGAAGCTTTCTTT.

The rearrangement links TRBV10-2 to TRBJ1-2; D is possibly TRBD1 (6 bases). CDR3 size: 14 residues. Germline V lookup: CDR1 WSHSY, CDR2 SAAADI. Trimming took off 3 bases at V and 1 base at J, with 9 bases between the two ends. The CDR3 region is CASSDRGNNYGYTF. DNA for the CDR3: TGCGCCAGCAGTGACAGGGGTAATAACTATGGCTACACCTTC.

The chain has TRBV6-6 and TRBJ1-1; D uncertain. Germline values: CDR1 MNHNY, CDR2 SVGAGI (reference sequence). V was cut by 6 bases and J by 5 bases, with 13 bases left in between. CDR3 size: 13 residues. The DNA of the CDR3 is TGTGCCAGCAGACTGGCGGTAAAGACTGAAGCTTTCTTT. This codes for CASRLAVKTEAFF.

This clone was recorded only once. The J gene is TRBJ1-1, the V gene TRBV6-5, with 7 bases aligning to TRBD1. This CDR3 spans 15 amino acids. CDR1 MNHEY and CDR2 SVGAGI come from the germline V gene. Trimming cost V 4 bases and J 5 bases; bases outside gene matches: 10. The DNA of the CDR3 is TGTGCCAGCAGTTCATCTGCAGGGGGTCTGACTGAAGCTTTCTTT. Protein: CASSSSAGGLTEAFF.

The J gene is TRBJ1-1, the V gene TRBV10-3, with D maybe TRBD1 (6 bases). The CDR3 spans 12 residues. V lost 6 bases and J lost 7, with 12 bases in between. Germline CDR1 is ENHRY and CDR2 is SYGVKD. The CDR3 DNA sequence: TGTGCCATCAGGACAGGAAACCATGAAGCTTTCTTT. This gives the protein CAIRTGNHEAFF.

The chain joins TRBV5-1 to TRBJ2-5, with 10 bases fitting TRBD1. V dropped 0 bases and J dropped 5; count of bases not matched to a gene: 7. The length of the CDR3 is 16 residues. Germline CDR1 is SGHRS and CDR2 is YFSETQ. This chain's CDR3 is CASSLAWTGGMETQYF. Here the CDR3 DNA reads TGCGCCAGCAGCTTGGCTTGGACAGGGGGTATGGAGACCCAGTACTTC.

This clone was counted a single time. The chain employs TRBV30 and TRBJ1-1; D not certain. V lost 0 bases and J lost 4, with 9 bases in between. The V gene's germline CDR1 is GTSNPN and CDR2 SVGIG (reference sequence). This CDR3 region has 13 residues. The CDR3 sequence is CAWSVQSGTEAFF. CDR3 coding DNA: TGTGCCTGGAGTGTACAGAGCGGCACTGAAGCTTTCTTT.